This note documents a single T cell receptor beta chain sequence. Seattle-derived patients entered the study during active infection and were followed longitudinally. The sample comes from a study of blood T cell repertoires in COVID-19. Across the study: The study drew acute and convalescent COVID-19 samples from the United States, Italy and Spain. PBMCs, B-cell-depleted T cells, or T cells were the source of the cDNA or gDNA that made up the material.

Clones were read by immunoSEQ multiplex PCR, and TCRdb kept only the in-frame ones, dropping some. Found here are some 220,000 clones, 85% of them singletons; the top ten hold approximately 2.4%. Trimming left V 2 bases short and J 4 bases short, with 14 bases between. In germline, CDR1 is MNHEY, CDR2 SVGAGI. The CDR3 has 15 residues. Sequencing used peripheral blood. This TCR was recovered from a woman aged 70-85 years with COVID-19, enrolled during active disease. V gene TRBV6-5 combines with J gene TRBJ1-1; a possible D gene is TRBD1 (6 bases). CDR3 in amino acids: CASSYGGPPGTEAFF. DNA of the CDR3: TGTGCCAGCAGTTACGGGGGCCCCCCGGGCACTGAAGCTTTCTTT.